The source of this T cell receptor beta chain is a study of glioma-infiltrating T cells. Amplification of TCR alpha and beta CDR3 regions from RNA used iRepertoire nested multiplex PCR. For one-step reverse transcription and amplification, roughly 100-400 ng of tissue mRNA or PBMC total RNA was used. TCRdb recomputed calls from the multiplex PCR reads with MiXCR, one row per CDR3 protein. The data show 90,000 to 110,000 distinct CDR3 sequences, under 30% seen once. The V gene's germline CDR1 is SQVTM and CDR2 ANQGSEA. The CDR3 is 15 amino acids. V lost 6 bases, J lost 3 bases, and 13 bases stayed unmatched.

The rearrangement uses TRBV29-1 and TRBJ2-7; 8 bases line up with TRBD1. Sequencing input: glioma tissue, nonneoplastic brain tissue, or PBMCs (not recorded which). This sequence originates from a human donor with low-grade glioma or glioblastoma, undergoing nonglioma brain surgery, or in good health (not recorded which). The CDR3 here is CSVGGIQTGGYEQYF. The CDR3 DNA sequence: TGCAGCGTCGGTGGTATTCAAACAGGGGGCTACGAGCAGTACTTC.